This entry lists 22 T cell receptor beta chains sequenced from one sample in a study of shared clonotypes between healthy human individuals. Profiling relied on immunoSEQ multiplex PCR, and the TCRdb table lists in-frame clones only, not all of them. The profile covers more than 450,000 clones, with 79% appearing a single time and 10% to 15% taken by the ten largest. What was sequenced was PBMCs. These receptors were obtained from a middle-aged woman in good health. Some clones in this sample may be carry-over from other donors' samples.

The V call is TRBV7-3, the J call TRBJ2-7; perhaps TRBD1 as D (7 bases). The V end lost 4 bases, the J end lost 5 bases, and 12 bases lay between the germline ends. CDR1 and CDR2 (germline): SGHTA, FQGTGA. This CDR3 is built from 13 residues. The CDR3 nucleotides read TGTGCCAGCAGCTGGGGGGACAGCGACGAGCAGTACTTC. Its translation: CASSWGDSDEQYF.

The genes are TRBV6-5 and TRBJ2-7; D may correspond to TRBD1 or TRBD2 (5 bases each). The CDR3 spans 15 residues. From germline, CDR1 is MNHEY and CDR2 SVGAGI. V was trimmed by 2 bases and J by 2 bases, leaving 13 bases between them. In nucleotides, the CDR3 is TGTGCCAGCAGTTACACGAGGGACGGAACCTACGAGCAGTACTTC. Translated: CASSYTRDGTYEQYF.

The CDR3 here is CASSTPGGIVGGQFF. In DNA, the CDR3 is TGTGCCAGCAGCACCCCGGGGGGGATCGTAGGGGGGCAGTTCTTC. This chain connects TRBV11-2 to TRBJ2-1; TRBD2 matches at 8 bases. CDR3 length: 15 amino acids. Germline-derived CDR1 and CDR2 are SGHAT and FQNNGV. With 5 bases clipped from V and 12 bases from J, the junction kept 15 bases outside the gene matches.

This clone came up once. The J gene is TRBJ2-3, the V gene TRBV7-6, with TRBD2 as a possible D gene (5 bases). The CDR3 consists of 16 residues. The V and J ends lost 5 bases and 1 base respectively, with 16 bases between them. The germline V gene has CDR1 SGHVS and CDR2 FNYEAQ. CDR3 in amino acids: CASSAGARGRTDTQYF. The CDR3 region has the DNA TGTGCCAGCAGCGCGGGCGCCCGGGGTCGCACAGATACGCAGTATTTT.

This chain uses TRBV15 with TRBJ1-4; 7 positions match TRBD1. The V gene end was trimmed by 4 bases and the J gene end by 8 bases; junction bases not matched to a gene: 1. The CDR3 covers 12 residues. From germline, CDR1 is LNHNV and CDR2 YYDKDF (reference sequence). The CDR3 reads CATSNRGEKLFF. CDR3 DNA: TGTGCCACCAGCAACAGGGGCGAAAAACTGTTTTTT.

CDR3 coding DNA: TGCGCCAGCAATCCGCTCCAGGCCGGTCAAGAGACCCAGTACTTC. Amino acid sequence: CASNPLQAGQETQYF. This chain joins TRBV5-1 and TRBJ2-5; D is undetermined. V shed 6 bases and J shed 2 bases, with 17 bases lying between them. The CDR3 extends over 15 amino acids. The germline CDR1 and CDR2 sequences are SGHRS and YFSETQ.

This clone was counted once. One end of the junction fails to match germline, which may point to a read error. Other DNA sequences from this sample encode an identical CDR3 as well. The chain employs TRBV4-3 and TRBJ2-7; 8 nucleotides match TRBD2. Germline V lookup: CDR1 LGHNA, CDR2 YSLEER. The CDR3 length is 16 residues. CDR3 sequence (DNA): TGCGCCAGCAGTCAAGGGGCGGGAGGAATGGGGTACGAGCAGTACTTC. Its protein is CASSQGAGGMGYEQYF.

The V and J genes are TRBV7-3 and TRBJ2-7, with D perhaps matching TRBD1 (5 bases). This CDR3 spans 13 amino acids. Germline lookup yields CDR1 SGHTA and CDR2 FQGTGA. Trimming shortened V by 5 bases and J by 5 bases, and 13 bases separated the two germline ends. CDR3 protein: CASSPTPRDEQYF. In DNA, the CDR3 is TGTGCCAGCAGCCCAACCCCCAGGGACGAGCAGTACTTC. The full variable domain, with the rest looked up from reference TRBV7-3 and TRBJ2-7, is GAGVSQTPSNKVTEKGKYVELRCDPISGHTALYWYRQSLGQGPEFLIYFQGTGAADDSGLPNDRFFAVRPEGSVSTLKIQRTERGDSAVYLCASSPTPRDEQYFGPGTRLTVT.

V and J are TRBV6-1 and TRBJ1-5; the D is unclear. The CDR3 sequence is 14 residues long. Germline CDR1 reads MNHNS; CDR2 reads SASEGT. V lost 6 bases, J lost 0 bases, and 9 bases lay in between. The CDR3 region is CASRAFLSNQPQHF. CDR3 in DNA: TGTGCCAGCAGGGCATTTCTTAGCAATCAGCCCCAGCATTTT.

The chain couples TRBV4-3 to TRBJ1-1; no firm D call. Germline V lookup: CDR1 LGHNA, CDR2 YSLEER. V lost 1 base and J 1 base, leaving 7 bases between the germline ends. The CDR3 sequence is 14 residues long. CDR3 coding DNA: TGCGCCAGCAGCCAAGGAAGGAGGAACACTGAAGCTTTCTTT. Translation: CASSQGRRNTEAFF.

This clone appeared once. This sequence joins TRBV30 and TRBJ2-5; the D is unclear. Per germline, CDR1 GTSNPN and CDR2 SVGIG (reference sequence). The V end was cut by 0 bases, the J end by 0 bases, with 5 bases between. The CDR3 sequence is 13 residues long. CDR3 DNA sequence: TGTGCCTGGAGTGTAAGCTACCAAGAGACCCAGTACTTC. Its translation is CAWSVSYQETQYF. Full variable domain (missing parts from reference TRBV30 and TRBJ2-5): SQTIHQWPATLVQPVGSPLSLECTVEGTSNPNLYWYRQAAGRGLQLLFYSVGIGQISSEVPQNLSASRPQDRQFILSSKKLLLSDSGFYLCAWSVSYQETQYFGPGTRLLVL.

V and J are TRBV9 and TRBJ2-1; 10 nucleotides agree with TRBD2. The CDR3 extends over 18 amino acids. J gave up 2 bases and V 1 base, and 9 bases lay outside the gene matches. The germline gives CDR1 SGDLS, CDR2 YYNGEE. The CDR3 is CASSVKLAGSPTYNEQFF. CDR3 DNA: TGTGCCAGCAGCGTAAAACTAGCGGGGTCCCCTACCTACAATGAGCAGTTCTTC.

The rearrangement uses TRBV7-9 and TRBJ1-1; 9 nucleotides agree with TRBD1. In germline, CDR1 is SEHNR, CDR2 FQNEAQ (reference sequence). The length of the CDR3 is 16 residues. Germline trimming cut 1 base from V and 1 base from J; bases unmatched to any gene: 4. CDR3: CASSLGGTGTNTEAFF. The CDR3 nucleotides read TGTGCCAGCAGCTTAGGAGGGACAGGGACGAACACTGAAGCTTTCTTT.

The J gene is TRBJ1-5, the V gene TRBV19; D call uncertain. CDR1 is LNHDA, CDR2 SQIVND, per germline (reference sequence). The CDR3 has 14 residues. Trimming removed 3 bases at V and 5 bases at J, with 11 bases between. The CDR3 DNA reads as TGTGCCAGTAGTATTTTGGGGTTCGATCAGCCCCAGCATTTT. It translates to CASSILGFDQPQHF.

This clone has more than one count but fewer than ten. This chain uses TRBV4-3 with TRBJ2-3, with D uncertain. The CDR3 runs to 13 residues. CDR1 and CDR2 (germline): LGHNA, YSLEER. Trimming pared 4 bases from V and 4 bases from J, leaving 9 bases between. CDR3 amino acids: CASSRNLADTQYF. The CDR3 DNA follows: TGCGCCAGCAGCCGTAATCTAGCAGATACGCAGTATTTT.

The CDR3 DNA is TGTGCCAGCAGCTCCCCCCAGGGTTCAACTAATGAAAAACTGTTTTTT. Its protein product is CASSSPQGSTNEKLFF. J is TRBJ1-4 and V is TRBV28, with TRBD1 as a possible D gene (5 bases). From germline, CDR1 is MDHEN and CDR2 SYDVKM. The CDR3 is 16 amino acids. Trimming pared 6 bases from V and 0 bases from J, leaving 14 bases between.

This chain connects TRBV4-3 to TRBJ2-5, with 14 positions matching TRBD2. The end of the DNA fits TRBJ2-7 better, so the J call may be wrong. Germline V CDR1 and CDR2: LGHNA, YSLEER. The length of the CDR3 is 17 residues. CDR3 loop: CASSRGLAGDASYEQYF. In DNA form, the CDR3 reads TGCGCCAGCAGCCGGGGACTAGCGGGAGATGCGTCCTACGAGCAGTACTTC.

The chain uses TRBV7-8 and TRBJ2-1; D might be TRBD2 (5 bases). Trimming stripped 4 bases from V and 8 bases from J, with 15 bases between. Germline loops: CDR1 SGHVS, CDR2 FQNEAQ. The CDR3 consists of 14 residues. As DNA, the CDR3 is TGTGCCAGCAGCTCCCCTCTACTAGTCCATGAGCAGTTCTTC. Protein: CASSSPLLVHEQFF.

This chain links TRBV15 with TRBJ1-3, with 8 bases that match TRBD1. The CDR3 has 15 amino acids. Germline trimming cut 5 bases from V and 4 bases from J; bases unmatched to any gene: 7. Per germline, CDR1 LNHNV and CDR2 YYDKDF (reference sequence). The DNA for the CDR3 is TGTGCCACCAGCTGGGCCAGGGGGCCAGGAAACACCATATATTTT. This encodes CATSWARGPGNTIYF.

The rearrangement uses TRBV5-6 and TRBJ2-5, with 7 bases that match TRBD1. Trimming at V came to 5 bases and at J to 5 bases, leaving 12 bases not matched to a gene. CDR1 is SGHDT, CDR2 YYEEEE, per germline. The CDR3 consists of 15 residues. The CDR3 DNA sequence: TGTGCCAGCAGTCGGAGACAGGGTGGTGGGGAGACCCAGTACTTC. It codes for CASSRRQGGGETQYF.

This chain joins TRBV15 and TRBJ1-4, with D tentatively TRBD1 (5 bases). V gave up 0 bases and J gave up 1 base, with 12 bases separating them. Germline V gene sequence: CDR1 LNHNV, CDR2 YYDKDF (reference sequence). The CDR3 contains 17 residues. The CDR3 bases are TGTGCCACCAGCAGAGATGGAGGGGCGGAAACTAATGAAAAACTGTTTTTT. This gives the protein CATSRDGGAETNEKLFF.

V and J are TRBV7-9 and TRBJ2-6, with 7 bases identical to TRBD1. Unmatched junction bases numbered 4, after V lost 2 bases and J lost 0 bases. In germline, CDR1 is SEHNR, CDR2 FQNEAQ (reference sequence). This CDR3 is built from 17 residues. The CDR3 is CASSLLRDSSGANVLTF. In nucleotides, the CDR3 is TGTGCCAGCAGCTTACTCCGGGACAGCTCTGGGGCCAACGTCCTGACTTTC.